One and the same sample provided the 2 T cell receptor beta chains below, sequenced in a study of OX40 agonist ivuxolimab in advanced cancers. Profiled with immunoSEQ multiplex PCR; TCRdb holds only in-frame clones, not every one. Of roughly 22,000 clones listed, roughly 90% are singletons. The material sequenced was CD4+ or CD8+ T cells sorted from blood, taken in a trial of the OX40 agonist ivuxolimab. Every receptor here comes from an adult with an advanced solid tumor such as melanoma, head and neck, liver or kidney cancer.

The rearrangement links TRBV5-3 to TRBJ1-1, with D unclear. TRBV5-3 is an ORF for which the function is uncertain. This CDR3 has 19 amino acids. V was shortened by 4 bases and J by 0 bases, with 25 bases between the two germline ends. The CDR3 DNA reads as TGTGCCAGAAGCCCGCCTTTGTGGTATCCGGGAGGGATGAACACTGAAGCTTTCTTT. It encodes CARSPPLWYPGGMNTEAFF.

This chain uses TRBV27 with TRBJ1-2; a possible D gene is TRBD1 (6 bases). Germline-derived CDR1 and CDR2 are MNHEY and SMNVEV (reference sequence). Trimming left V 2 bases short and J 4 bases short, with 8 bases between. CDR3 length: 13 amino acids. This CDR3 reads CASSLQGFYGYTF. CDR3 nucleotide sequence: TGTGCCAGCAGTTTACAGGGGTTCTATGGCTACACCTTC.